Sequencing of this TCR beta chain was carried out in a study of blood T cell repertoires in COVID-19 (dated by TCRdb to the early 2020s). The study in broad terms: The collaborator samples originated in the United States, Italy and Spain and spanned the acute and convalescent phases of COVID-19. Where available, HLA class I and class II types were taken from metadata supplied by the sample provider and were not determined by assay-based typing. Samples were obtained from the ongoing ImmuneRACE study (first 160 participants) and from some 1,300 subjects provided by 6 global collaborators. Nearly every sample came with metadata listing a de-identified subject ID, COVID-19 status, age in years and sex. The repertoires were released in a freely available public database intended as a resource for research on the immune response to SARS-CoV-2. Subjects who had been exposed to COVID-19, were actively infected with it, or had recovered from it provided the deeply sampled blood TCRbeta repertoires that made up the dataset. The material from the prospective study consisted of cDNA or gDNA derived from T cells, B-cell-depleted T cells, or PBMCs.

TCRbeta CDR3 regions were amplified from genomic DNA by means of the immunoSEQ Assay, a bias-controlled multiplex PCR. In the paper's pipeline: Within the assay, amplification of reference gene primers was used to estimate how many nucleated cells each sample contained. To quantify the absolute abundance of each unique TCRbeta CDR3 rearrangement, sequence reads were collapsed and filtered. Productive Simpson clonality was computed per sample as the square root of Simpson's diversity index over productive rearrangements. The clones in this table, taken by TCRdb from immuneACCESS, are in-frame only. Not every clone is retained; where verified, under half of the shortfall comes from an unresolved V gene, and the cause of the rest is unknown. Clone size and V and J calls were adopted from that table, with D and trimming inferred from the DNA. Within this sample are tens of thousands of clones, with about 82% of them counted one time only. Of the sample, approximately 5% falls within the top ten clones.

Whole blood was collected in K2EDTA tubes by collaborating institutions according to the institutions' own protocols. Collaborator samples were shipped for TCRbeta analysis as frozen whole blood, isolated PBMCs, or DNA extracted from either sample type. Points the paper makes about the study in general: The amount of clinical and demographic metadata varied by source and participant and was provided uncurated.

A remark on this clone: Its antigen has not been determined. The record has no base qualities; no much larger clone is one base away.

What was sequenced was peripheral blood. The TCR comes from a man aged 65 to 79 with acute or convalescent COVID-19.

The DNA reads as follows: TGTGCCAGCAGCTTGGACGGACTAGCCACAGATACGCAGTATTTT. This codes for CASSLDGLATDTQYF. The sequence joins TRBV5-8 to TRBJ2-3, with TRBD2 matching 8 junction bases. Measured from the cysteine to the phenylalanine, the CDR3 is 15 residues long. Kept here is only the CDR3 DNA, which spans 45 bases and is read in frame from base 1. Sequences SGHTS (CDR1) and YDEGEE (CDR2) are obtained from the germline V gene. Here V drops 0 bases and J drops 2 bases, and the junction holds 2 bases not matched to any gene.